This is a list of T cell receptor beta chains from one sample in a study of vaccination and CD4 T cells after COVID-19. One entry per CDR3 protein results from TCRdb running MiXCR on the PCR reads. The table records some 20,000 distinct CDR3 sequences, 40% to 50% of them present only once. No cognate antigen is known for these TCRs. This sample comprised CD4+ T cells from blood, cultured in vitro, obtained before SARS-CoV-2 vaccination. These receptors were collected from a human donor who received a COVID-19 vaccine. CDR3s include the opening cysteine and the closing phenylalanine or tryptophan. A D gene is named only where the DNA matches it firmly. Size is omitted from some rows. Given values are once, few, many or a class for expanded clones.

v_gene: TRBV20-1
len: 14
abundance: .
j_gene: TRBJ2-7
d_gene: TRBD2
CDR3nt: TGCAGTGCCATAAGAAGCGGGAATACCTACGAGCAGTACTTC
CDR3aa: CSAIRSGNTYEQYF

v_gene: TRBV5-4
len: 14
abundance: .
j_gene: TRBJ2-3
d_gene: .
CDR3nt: TGTGCCAGCTACCCGGGCGGGGGCCCAGATACGCAGTATTTT
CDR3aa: CASYPGGGPDTQYF

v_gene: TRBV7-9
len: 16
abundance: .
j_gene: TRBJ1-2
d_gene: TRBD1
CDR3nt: TGTGCCAGCAGCTTAGCCGGGACAGTCGATAACTATGGCTACACCTTC
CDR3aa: CASSLAGTVDNYGYTF

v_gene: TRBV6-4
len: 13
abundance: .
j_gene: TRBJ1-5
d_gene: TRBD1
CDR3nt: TGTGCCAGCAGTGCCAGGGGGGGACAGCCCCAGCATTTT
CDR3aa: CASSARGGQPQHF

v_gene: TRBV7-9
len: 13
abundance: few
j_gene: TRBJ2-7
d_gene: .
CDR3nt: TGTGCCAGCAGCTCGACGGCTCCCTACGAGCAGTACTTC
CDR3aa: CASSSTAPYEQYF

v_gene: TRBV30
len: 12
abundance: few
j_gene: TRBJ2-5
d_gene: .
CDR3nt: TGTGCCTGGAGTGTACGGGGAGAGACCCAGTACTTC
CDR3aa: CAWSVRGETQYF

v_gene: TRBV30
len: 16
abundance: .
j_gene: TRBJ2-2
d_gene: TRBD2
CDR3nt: TGTGCCTGGAGTGTGACGGGGGGGCTCGGTAGCGGGGAGCTGTTTTTT
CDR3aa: CAWSVTGGLGSGELFF

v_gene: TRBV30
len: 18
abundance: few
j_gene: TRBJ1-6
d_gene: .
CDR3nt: TGTGCCTGGAGTGCCGTGCTGTACTCTGGGCGAAATAATTCACCCCTCCACTTT
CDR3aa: CAWSAVLYSGRNNSPLHF

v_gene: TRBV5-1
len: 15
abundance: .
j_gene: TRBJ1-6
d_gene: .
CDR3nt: TGCGCCAGCAGCTTGGAGGCCAGGGGTAATTCACCCCTCCACTTT
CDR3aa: CASSLEARGNSPLHF

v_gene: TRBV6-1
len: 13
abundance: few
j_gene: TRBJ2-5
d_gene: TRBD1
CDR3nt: TGTGCCAGCACTCTATCGACAGGGGGTAACCAGTACTTC
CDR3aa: CASTLSTGGNQYF

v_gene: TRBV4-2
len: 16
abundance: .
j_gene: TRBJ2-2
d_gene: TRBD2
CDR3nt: TGTGCCAGCAGCCCTAGCGGGGACGCGAACACCGGGGAGCTGTTTTTT
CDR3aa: CASSPSGDANTGELFF

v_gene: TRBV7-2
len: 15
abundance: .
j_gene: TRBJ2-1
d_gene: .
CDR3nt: TGTGCCAGCAGCTTAGATGGGGGTGGTTTCAATGAGCAGTTCTTC
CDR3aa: CASSLDGGGFNEQFF

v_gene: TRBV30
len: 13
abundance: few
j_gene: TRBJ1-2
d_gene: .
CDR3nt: TGTGCCTGGAGTGTCAGGACTAACTATGGCTACACCTTC
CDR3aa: CAWSVRTNYGYTF

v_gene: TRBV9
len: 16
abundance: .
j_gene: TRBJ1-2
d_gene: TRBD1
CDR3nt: TGTGCCAGCAGCGGTAGAGGATGGACAGGGGGCGGGGGCTACACCTTC
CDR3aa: CASSGRGWTGGGGYTF

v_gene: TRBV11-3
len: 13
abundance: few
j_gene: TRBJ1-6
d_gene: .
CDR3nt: TGTGCCAGCAGTCAAGGACGGAATTCACCCCTCCACTTT
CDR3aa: CASSQGRNSPLHF

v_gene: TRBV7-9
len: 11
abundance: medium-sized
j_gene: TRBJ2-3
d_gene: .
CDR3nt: TGTGCCAGCAGCTTAGGAGGGGCTCGGTATTTT
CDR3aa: CASSLGGARYF

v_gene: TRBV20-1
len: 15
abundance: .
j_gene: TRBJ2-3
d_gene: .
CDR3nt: TGCAGTGCCAAACCCACAGGCCATAGCACAGATACGCAGTATTTT
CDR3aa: CSAKPTGHSTDTQYF

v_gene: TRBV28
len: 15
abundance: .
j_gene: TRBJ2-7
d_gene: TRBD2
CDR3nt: TGTGCCAGCAGTTTATCTAGCGGGGGGGCCTACGAGCAGTACTTC
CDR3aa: CASSLSSGGAYEQYF

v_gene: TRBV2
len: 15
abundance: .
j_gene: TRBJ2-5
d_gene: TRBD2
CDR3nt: TGTGCCAGTACGGTGGAGCGGGGGCTCAGCGAGACCCAGTACTTC
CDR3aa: CASTVERGLSETQYF

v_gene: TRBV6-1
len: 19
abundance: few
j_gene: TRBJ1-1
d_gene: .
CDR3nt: TGTGCCAGCAGTGAATATCCTCTTCGGACAACATCTTTTAACACTGAAGCTTTCTTT
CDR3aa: CASSEYPLRTTSFNTEAFF

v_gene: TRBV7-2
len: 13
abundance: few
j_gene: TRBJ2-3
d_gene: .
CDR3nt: TGTGCCAGCAGCTTACTCGGGACAGATACGCAGTATTTT
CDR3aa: CASSLLGTDTQYF

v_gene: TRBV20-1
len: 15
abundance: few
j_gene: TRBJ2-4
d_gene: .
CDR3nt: TGCAGTGCTAGAGATGATTACCTAGCCAAAAACATTCAGTACTTC
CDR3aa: CSARDDYLAKNIQYF

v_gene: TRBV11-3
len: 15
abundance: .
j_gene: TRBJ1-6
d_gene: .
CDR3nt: TGTGCCAGCAGCTTAGACTCGGGACTGGAATCACCCCTCCACTTT
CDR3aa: CASSLDSGLESPLHF

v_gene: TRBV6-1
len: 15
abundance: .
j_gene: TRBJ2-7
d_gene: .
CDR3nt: TGTGCCAGCAGTAAAACAGGGTACAGCTCCTACGAGCAGTACTTC
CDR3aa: CASSKTGYSSYEQYF

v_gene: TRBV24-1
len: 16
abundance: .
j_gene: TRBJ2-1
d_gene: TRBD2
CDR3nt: TGTGCCACCAGTGACCCTGCCGCGGGGGGCTACAATGAGCAGTTCTTC
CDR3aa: CATSDPAAGGYNEQFF

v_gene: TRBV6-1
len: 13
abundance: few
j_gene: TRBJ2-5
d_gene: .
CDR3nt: TGTGCCAGCTCCTCCTCGTACCAAGAGACCCAGTACTTC
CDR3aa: CASSSSYQETQYF

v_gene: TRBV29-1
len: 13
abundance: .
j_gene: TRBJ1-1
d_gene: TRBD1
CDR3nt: TGCAGCGTTGAGGGACAGGGGGCGTCGGGGGCTTTCTTT
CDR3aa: CSVEGQGASGAFF

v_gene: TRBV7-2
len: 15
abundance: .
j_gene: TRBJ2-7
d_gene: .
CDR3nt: TGTGCCAGCAGCTTTCTCGGGGCGGAAGGGTACGAGCAGTACTTC
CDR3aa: CASSFLGAEGYEQYF

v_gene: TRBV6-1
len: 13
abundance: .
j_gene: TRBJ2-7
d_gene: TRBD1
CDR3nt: TGTGCCAGCAGCCGGGACAGGGACTACGAGCAGTACTTC
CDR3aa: CASSRDRDYEQYF

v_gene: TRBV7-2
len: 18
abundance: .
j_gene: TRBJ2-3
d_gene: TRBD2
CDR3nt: TGTGCCAGCAGCACCAGTTCTATAGCGGGGGTAATCACAGATACGCAGTATTTT
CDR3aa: CASSTSSIAGVITDTQYF

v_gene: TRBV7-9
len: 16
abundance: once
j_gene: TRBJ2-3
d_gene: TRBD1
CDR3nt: TGTGCCAGCAGCTTAGACGGCAGGGGGCACACAGATACGCAGTATTTT
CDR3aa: CASSLDGRGHTDTQYF

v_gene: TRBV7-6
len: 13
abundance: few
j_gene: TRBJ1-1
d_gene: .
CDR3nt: TGTGCCAGCAGTCAGCTAAAGGACACTGAAGCTTTCTTT
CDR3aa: CASSQLKDTEAFF

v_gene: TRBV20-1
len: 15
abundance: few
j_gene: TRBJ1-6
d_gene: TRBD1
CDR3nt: TGCAGTGCTAGACTAATCGGGACAGGGAATTCACCCCTCCACTTT
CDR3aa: CSARLIGTGNSPLHF

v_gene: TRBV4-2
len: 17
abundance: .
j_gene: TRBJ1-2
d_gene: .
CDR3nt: TGTGCCAGCAGCCAAGATAGGGCGGGCGGGCTCCTTTATGGCTACACCTTC
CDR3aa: CASSQDRAGGLLYGYTF

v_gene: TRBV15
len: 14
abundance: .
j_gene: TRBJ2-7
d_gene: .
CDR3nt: TGTGCCACCAGCAGAGACAGATCCTCCTACGAGCAGTACTTC
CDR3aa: CATSRDRSSYEQYF

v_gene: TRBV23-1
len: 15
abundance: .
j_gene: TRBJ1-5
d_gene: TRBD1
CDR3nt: TGCGCCAGCAGTCAATCGGGGACAGGCAATCAGCCCCAGCATTTT
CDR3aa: CASSQSGTGNQPQHF

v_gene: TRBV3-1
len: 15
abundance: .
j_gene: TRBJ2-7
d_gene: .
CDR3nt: TGTGCCAGCAGCCAAGACATTATAAGCTCCTACGAGCAGTACTTC
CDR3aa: CASSQDIISSYEQYF

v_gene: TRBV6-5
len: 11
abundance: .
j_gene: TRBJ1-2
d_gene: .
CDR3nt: TGTGCCAGCAGTTACGGCGCTGGCTACACCTTC
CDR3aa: CASSYGAGYTF

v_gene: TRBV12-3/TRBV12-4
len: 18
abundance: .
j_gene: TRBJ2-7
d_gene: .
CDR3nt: TGTGCCAGCAGTTTCCGACCCATTGGCGGGGGCCGCTCCTACGAGCAGTACTTC
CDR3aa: CASSFRPIGGGRSYEQYF

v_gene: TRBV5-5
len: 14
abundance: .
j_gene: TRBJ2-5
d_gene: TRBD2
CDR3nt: TGTGCCAGCAGCTTACTAGCGGCCCAAGAGACCCAGTACTTC
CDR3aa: CASSLLAAQETQYF

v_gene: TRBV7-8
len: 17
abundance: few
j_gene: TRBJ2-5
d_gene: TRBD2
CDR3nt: TGTGCCAGCAGCTTAGCGATAGCGGGGGGCAACCCGGGGACCCAGTACTTC
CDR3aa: CASSLAIAGGNPGTQYF

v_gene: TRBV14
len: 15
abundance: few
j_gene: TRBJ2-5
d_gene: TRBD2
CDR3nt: TGTGCCAGCAGCCCCTTTGCGGGGGGTGGCGAGACCCAGTACTTC
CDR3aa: CASSPFAGGGETQYF

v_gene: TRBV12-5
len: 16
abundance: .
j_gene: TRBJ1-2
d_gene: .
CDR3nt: TGTGCTAGTGGTTTGGTTTCGGGGACGCTGAACTATGGCTACACCTTC
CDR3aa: CASGLVSGTLNYGYTF